This is a list of T cell receptor beta chains from one sample in a study of identical twins. TCRdb analysed the 5' RACE reads with MiXCR anew, one entry per CDR3 protein. The sample contains around 550,000 distinct CDR3 sequences, 12% to 15% of which appear only once. These data were likewise used in another study, on yellow fever vaccine responses in identical twins.

The sequencing input was CD4+ T cells sorted from blood. Every receptor here comes from a woman aged 18-29 years in good health. Both conserved end residues are trimmed from each CDR3.

J	V	CDR3
TRBJ2-5	TRBV20-1	SAKRSARALTLETQY
TRBJ2-2	TRBV5-1	ASSLDSPSGGNTGELF
TRBJ2-3	TRBV28	ASSFRVGSSTQY
TRBJ2-1	TRBV20-1	SANPWDNEQF
TRBJ1-1	TRBV4-1	ASSQEGGTLEAF
TRBJ2-5	TRBV20-1	SAFQETQY
TRBJ2-1	TRBV12-3/TRBV12-4	ASSLGRAGTASEQF
TRBJ2-7	TRBV18	ASSPEAGGFYEQY
TRBJ2-1	TRBV5-6	ASSFRTSGAYNEQF
TRBJ1-2	TRBV2	ASSGLLYGYT
TRBJ1-1	TRBV12-3/TRBV12-4	ASSLKGSSEAF
TRBJ2-1	TRBV28	ASSLLAGGSYNEQF
TRBJ2-7	TRBV27	ASSQTTGTGPYEQY
TRBJ2-3	TRBV29-1	SVATASGSDTQY
TRBJ2-1	TRBV7-6	ASSLANIGGPFNEQF
TRBJ1-5	TRBV12-3/TRBV12-4	ASSTQDRAGNQPQH
TRBJ1-5	TRBV29-1	SVEIGNQPQH
TRBJ2-5	TRBV5-1	ASNSGQGQETQY
TRBJ2-1	TRBV7-2	ASSLVSGGTNEQF
TRBJ1-1	TRBV5-6	ASSLKLRAHTEAF
TRBJ2-4	TRBV12-1	ASSASLAGVAKNIQY
TRBJ1-6	TRBV28	ASSLQGPTFSSH
TRBJ2-1	TRBV15	ATSRGPGLGTLTSNEQF